What follows describes a single TCR beta chain. Repertoires were generated with immunoSEQ multiplex PCR, while TCRdb's copy carries only in-frame clones and drops some. The data contain some 120,000 clones, 91% of them singletons. These data are taken from a study of control samples from healthy donors and cancer patients. The sample was blood. The receptor's source is a woman younger than 30 in good health.

The CDR3 coding sequence is TGCGCCAGCAGCCAAGGACCGGGACAGGGGGATGGCTACACCTTC. Protein product: CASSQGPGQGDGYTF. V is TRBV5-1 and J is TRBJ1-2; 11 nucleotides line up with TRBD1. Germline-derived CDR1 and CDR2 are SGHRS and YFSETQ. The CDR3 is made up of 15 amino acids. V shed 4 bases, J shed 6 bases, and the junction held 8 bases outside the gene matches.